These 17 T cell receptor beta chains were all obtained from the same sample, sequenced in a study of cytomegalovirus exposure and HLA in healthy donors. PCR was performed using 60 Vbeta and 13 Jbeta primers. The assay was immunoSEQ multiplex PCR, and TCRdb's table has in-frame clones only and misses some. Of some 190,000 clones listed, about 10% are singletons. Input material: PBMCs. These receptors all stem from a woman aged 25 to 39 in good health and CMV-seropositive.

This clone was detected only a few times. The V and J genes are TRBV6-5 and TRBJ2-7; 7 nucleotides match TRBD1. The V gene's germline CDR1 is MNHEY and CDR2 SVGAGI. The CDR3 has 15 residues. Trimming cost V 2 bases and J 3 bases; bases outside gene matches: 7. The CDR3 DNA sequence: TGTGCCAGCAGTTACGACAGGGCAATAGGCTACGAGCAGTACTTC. Residues: CASSYDRAIGYEQYF.

This clone has a handful of counts. The same CDR3 is also encoded by other DNA sequences in this sample. In nucleotides, the CDR3 is TGCGCCAGCAGCAGGACAGGCGATAACTATGGCTACACCTTC. This codes for CASSRTGDNYGYTF. The gene calls are TRBV5-1 and TRBJ1-2, with 7 nucleotides matching TRBD1. Germline V gene data show CDR1 as SGHRS and CDR2 as YFSETQ. V lost 4 bases and J lost 1; bases outside the gene matches: 4. The CDR3 loop spans 14 amino acids.

This clone was seen a handful of times. The genes are TRBV7-3 and TRBJ2-2; D gene uncertain. This CDR3 region has 12 residues. The V gene's germline CDR1 is SGHTA and CDR2 FQGTGA. V shed 5 bases and J shed 4 bases, with 5 bases lying between them. The CDR3 loop is CASSLRTGELFF. CDR3 nucleotides: TGTGCCAGCAGCCTACGCACCGGGGAGCTGTTTTTT.

This clone has just a few counts. The chain recombines TRBV7-3 with TRBJ2-1, with 10 bases that match TRBD2. This CDR3 is 18 amino acids long. Germline V gene sequence: CDR1 SGHTA, CDR2 FQGTGA. After removal of 5 bases from V and 5 bases from J, the junction contained 15 bases not matched to a gene. CDR3 sequence (DNA): TGTGCCAGCAGCAGGGGGGGACTAGCGCGAGCATCGGACAATGAGCAGTTCTTC. It specifies CASSRGGLARASDNEQFF.

This clone was counted a few times. The gene calls are TRBV6-5 and TRBJ1-1; the D gene is possibly TRBD1 (6 bases). Germline CDR1 is MNHEY and CDR2 is SVGAGI. The V end lost 8 bases, the J end lost 7 bases, and 20 bases lay between the germline ends. This CDR3 region has 14 residues. As DNA, the CDR3 is TGTGCCAGCGGCCGTAACCTGGACAGATTTGAAGCTTTCTTT. Its translation is CASGRNLDRFEAFF.

The chain couples TRBV5-6 to TRBJ2-7; 13 nucleotides match TRBD2. Germline values: CDR1 SGHDT, CDR2 YYEEEE. The trim removed 0 bases at V and 4 bases at J, leaving 4 bases unmatched. This CDR3 region has 16 residues. As DNA, the CDR3 is TGTGCCAGCAGCTTGGCCGGGACTAGCGGGAAATACGAGCAGTACTTC. Translation gives CASSLAGTSGKYEQYF.

Only a few counts were recorded for this clone. This sequence joins TRBV11-2 and TRBJ2-6, with TRBD1 matching over 9 bases. V shed 4 bases and J 1 base; nucleotides not matched to a gene: 11. In germline, CDR1 is SGHAT, CDR2 FQNNGV. This CDR3 contains 19 residues. The CDR3 region is CASSYRIDRGKSGANVLTF. The CDR3, as DNA: TGTGCCAGCAGCTACCGGATTGACAGGGGGAAATCTGGGGCCAACGTCCTGACTTTC.

The chain employs TRBV10-1 and TRBJ1-3; a weak D match, TRBD1 (6 bases). CDR3 length equals 13 residues. V shed 7 bases and J shed 3 bases, with 10 bases lying between them. CDR1 is WNHNN, CDR2 SYGVQD, per germline (reference sequence). CDR3 sequence (DNA): TGCGCCAGCAACAGGGTATATGGAAACACCATATATTTT. Translating gives CASNRVYGNTIYF.

This clone turned up a few times. The junction differs from germline at one of its ends, possibly a read error. The V call is TRBV7-2, the J call TRBJ2-2; TRBD2 is a possible D gene (6 bases). Germline V gene data show CDR1 as SGHTA and CDR2 as FQGNSA. The CDR3 totals 15 residues. CDR3 protein: CASSLAATNTGELFF. In DNA, the CDR3 is TGTGCCAGCAGTTTAGCGGCAACGAACACCGGGGAGCTGTTTTTT.

This clone has a handful of counts. J is TRBJ2-5 and V is TRBV9; 9 bases align to TRBD2. Germline CDR1 SGDLS, CDR2 YYNGEE. The trim removed 3 bases at V and 1 base at J, leaving 13 bases unmatched. The CDR3 loop spans 18 amino acids. In nucleotides, the CDR3 is TGTGCCAGCAGCGCGACTCACCGACCTAGCGGGACCCAAGAGACCCAGTACTTC. It yields the protein CASSATHRPSGTQETQYF.

The chain has TRBV5-5 and TRBJ2-1; perhaps TRBD1 as D (6 bases). Per the germline V gene, CDR1 is SGHKS and CDR2 is YYEKEE (reference sequence). V lost 3 bases and J lost 2, with 12 bases in between. The CDR3 is 15 amino acids. CDR3 coding DNA: TGTGCCAGCAGCTCCGGACAGATTACCTACAATGAGCAGTTCTTC. As protein: CASSSGQITYNEQFF.

V and J are TRBV5-4 and TRBJ2-1; possible D gene TRBD2, 7 bases. The CDR3 consists of 15 residues. From germline, CDR1 is SGHNT and CDR2 YYREEE (reference sequence). Trimming removed 0 bases from V and 6 bases from J, with 13 bases in between. The chain's CDR3 is CASSLVGRGLNEQFF. The CDR3 DNA reads as TGTGCCAGCAGCTTGGTAGGGCGGGGGCTCAATGAGCAGTTCTTC.

This clone showed up just a few times. The chain couples TRBV6-5 to TRBJ1-2; the D is unclear. Germline V gene data show CDR1 as MNHEY and CDR2 as SVGAGI. V lost 2 bases to trimming and J lost 3 bases, with 7 bases between them. The CDR3 consists of 13 residues. The CDR3 DNA reads TGTGCCAGCAGTTACGGGCAGGACTATGGCTACACCTTC. Protein sequence: CASSYGQDYGYTF.

The chain couples TRBV10-1 to TRBJ1-1, with TRBD1 identical over 8 bases. Germline V gives CDR1 WNHNN, CDR2 SYGVQD (reference sequence). The CDR3 runs 16 residues. V lost 8 bases to trimming and J lost 4 bases; unmatched junction nucleotides: 15. The CDR3 bases are TGCGCCAGCCGTCCCGGGACAGGAAGGGACTCCACTGAAGCTTTCTTT. Residues: CASRPGTGRDSTEAFF.

This clone has a handful of counts. The chain joins TRBV7-2 to TRBJ2-5, with a possible D match to TRBD1 (5 bases). The germline V gene has CDR1 SGHTA and CDR2 FQGNSA. CDR3 size: 16 residues. Trimming took 2 bases from V and 3 from J, leaving 16 bases between them. CDR3 nucleotide sequence: TGTGCCAGCAGCTTACAGGGCCCTCTCATGAAAGAGACCCAGTACTTC. Translating gives CASSLQGPLMKETQYF.

The chain has TRBV5-4 and TRBJ1-2, with 9 bases fitting TRBD1. CDR3 size: 15 residues. The V and J ends lost 4 bases and 4 bases, in that order; junction bases with no gene match: 8. Germline CDR1 SGHNT, CDR2 YYREEE (reference sequence). The CDR3 region is CASSTGQGNIYGYTF. The CDR3 DNA is TGTGCCAGCAGCACGGGACAGGGAAACATCTATGGCTACACCTTC.

This clone was counted a few times. The rearrangement uses TRBV29-1 and TRBJ2-2, with 11 bases matching TRBD2. J was trimmed by 4 bases and V by 5 bases; bases with no gene match: 6. The germline CDR1 and CDR2 sequences are SQVTM and ANQGSEA. CDR3 length equals 15 residues. CDR3 DNA: TGCAGCGTTTCCGGGACTAGCGGACTCACCGGGGAGCTGTTTTTT. It codes for CSVSGTSGLTGELFF.